This is a list of T cell receptor beta chains from one sample in a study of T cells after yellow fever vaccination. Each CDR3 protein gets one entry after TCRdb re-called the 5' RACE reads with MiXCR. There are roughly 68,000 distinct CDR3 sequences in the sample; more than 6.5% occur only once, and about 40% lies in the top ten. Material: CD8+ T cells sorted from PBMCs, obtained roughly 47 days after the first yellow fever vaccination. Receptors were obtained from a man aged 18 to 29 who received the YFV17D yellow fever vaccine. CDR3s include the opening cysteine and the closing phenylalanine or tryptophan. The D gene is left open where the match is weak. Rows give clone size only sometimes, using once, few, many, or a class for an expanded clone.

CDR3 DNA: TGTGCCAGCAGTGCCGGACAGAACACTGAAGCTTTCTTT; CDR3 protein: CASSAGQNTEAFF; CDR3 length: 13; clone size: many; D gene: -; V gene: TRBV2; J gene: TRBJ1-1
CDR3 DNA: TGCGCCAGCAGCCCTAGGGAGGTGGCTGAAGCTTTCTTT; CDR3 protein: CASSPREVAEAFF; CDR3 length: 13; clone size: medium-sized; D gene: -; V gene: TRBV4-1; J gene: TRBJ1-1
CDR3 DNA: TGTGCCAGCAGTTTATTTCTCCCCGGGGGGCGTCACTCCTACGAGCAGTACTTC; CDR3 protein: CASSLFLPGGRHSYEQYF; CDR3 length: 18; clone size: -; D gene: -; V gene: TRBV27; J gene: TRBJ2-7
CDR3 DNA: TGCGCCAGCTCTTCCGGGGAAACTGAAGCTTTCTTT; CDR3 protein: CASSSGETEAFF; CDR3 length: 12; clone size: many; D gene: -; V gene: TRBV4-3; J gene: TRBJ1-1
CDR3 DNA: TGTGCCAGCACCCAAGGACTAGCGGGGCGTCAGTACGAGCAGTACTTC; CDR3 protein: CASTQGLAGRQYEQYF; CDR3 length: 16; clone size: many; D gene: TRBD2; V gene: TRBV12-3/TRBV12-4; J gene: TRBJ2-7
CDR3 DNA: TGTGCCAGCAGTTCCCGCACAACACAGGGAGGAAGGGCCAAAAACATTCAGTACTTC; CDR3 protein: CASSSRTTQGGRAKNIQYF; CDR3 length: 19; clone size: many; D gene: -; V gene: TRBV28; J gene: TRBJ2-4
CDR3 DNA: TGCAGTGCTAGAGATCTGTATTTGACTAGCGGGGACAACTACAATGAGCAGTTCTTC; CDR3 protein: CSARDLYLTSGDNYNEQFF; CDR3 length: 19; clone size: few; D gene: TRBD2; V gene: TRBV20-1; J gene: TRBJ2-1
CDR3 DNA: TGTGCCAGCAGCGAACTAGCGGGGTTATTCTACAATGAGCAGTTCTTC; CDR3 protein: CASSELAGLFYNEQFF; CDR3 length: 16; clone size: few; D gene: TRBD2; V gene: TRBV14; J gene: TRBJ2-1
CDR3 DNA: TGTGCCAGCAGTTCAGGGCTTTGGGGTAGCAATCAGCCCCAGCATTTT; CDR3 protein: CASSSGLWGSNQPQHF; CDR3 length: 16; clone size: -; D gene: -; V gene: TRBV7-8; J gene: TRBJ1-5
CDR3 DNA: TGTGCCAGTACCTTAGAAGGGGCGGCTGAAGCTTTCTTT; CDR3 protein: CASTLEGAAEAFF; CDR3 length: 13; clone size: -; D gene: -; V gene: TRBV19; J gene: TRBJ1-1
CDR3 DNA: TGCGCCAGCAGCCCTGGACAGGGAAAGACCCAGTACTTC; CDR3 protein: CASSPGQGKTQYF; CDR3 length: 13; clone size: many; D gene: TRBD1; V gene: TRBV4-1; J gene: TRBJ2-5
CDR3 DNA: TGTGCTAGTGGTTTGGATTTCTTGGGCGGGGAGCTGTTTTTT; CDR3 protein: CASGLDFLGGELFF; CDR3 length: 14; clone size: -; D gene: -; V gene: TRBV12-5; J gene: TRBJ2-2
CDR3 DNA: TGCGCCAGCAGCACCGGGACAGGGTACGGCTACACCTTC; CDR3 protein: CASSTGTGYGYTF; CDR3 length: 13; clone size: -; D gene: TRBD1; V gene: TRBV5-1; J gene: TRBJ1-2
CDR3 DNA: TGTGCCAGCAGCTCCCCCTTCTTTCGGGAGCAGTACTTC; CDR3 protein: CASSSPFFREQYF; CDR3 length: 13; clone size: few; D gene: -; V gene: TRBV13; J gene: TRBJ2-7
CDR3 DNA: TGTGCCATGAGCCCCGGGCGACGGCACAATGAGCAGTTCTTC; CDR3 protein: CAMSPGRRHNEQFF; CDR3 length: 14; clone size: few; D gene: -; V gene: TRBV5-5; J gene: TRBJ2-1
CDR3 DNA: TGTGCCAGCAGTTACCCTAGCGGGACCGTAGCAGATACGCAGTATTTT; CDR3 protein: CASSYPSGTVADTQYF; CDR3 length: 16; clone size: many; D gene: TRBD2; V gene: TRBV6-2/TRBV6-3; J gene: TRBJ2-3